This record concerns one T cell receptor beta chain sequence. The target of this receptor is not known. No per-base quality is available; no much larger clone lies one base away. The donors were healthy, HIV-negative adults with no recently reported acute infections or vaccinations. All donors were Caucasian adults living in Nashville, Tennessee, USA. CD4+ T cells were enriched by magnetic negative selection; naive cells were then positively selected on CD45RA, and the negative fraction formed the memory subset. Blood was obtained by leukapheresis, after which PBMCs were separated by Ficoll-Histopaque density gradient centrifugation and cryopreserved in liquid nitrogen vapor phase. Analytical flow cytometry was used to check the purity and quantity of every magnetically sorted T cell population. Genomic DNA was isolated from every sorted fraction and measured by UV absorbance on a Nanodrop 2000c.

The sample comes from a study of shared clonotypes between healthy human individuals (dated by TCRdb to about 2020). Background for the entire study: Two women and a few men aged 18 to 49 years were included in the cohort. For each donor, CD4 naive and CD4 memory were each run on three plates, CD8 naive on two plates, and CD8 memory on one plate. To estimate repertoire size and how much clonotype sharing occurs between individuals, the study deeply sequenced the blood TCR repertoires of several healthy adults. Libraries were prepared and TCR repertoires were sequenced by different laboratories using diverse techniques, in order to increase sequencing depth and limit assay-specific biases. Each donor's leukapheresis produced roughly between roughly 0.85 and 10 billion PBMCs. The paper's findings and limits, for the study overall: Incomplete sequencing was indicated by rarefaction of sorted-subset datasets, despite the large sequencing depth. Naive subsets generally had larger estimated clonotype richness than memory subsets did. Compared with non-shared clonotypes, clonotypes shared by all four sorted-subset donors had higher generation probabilities. Approximately 5% of naive CD4, 3.5% of naive CD8, 2% to 2.5% of memory CD4, and approximately 0.4% of memory CD8 clonotypes were shared across several donors. Pairwise subsampling indicated that sequencing depth was expected to affect the degree of clonotype sharing among donors. Sampling was restricted to blood, and TCR repertoires in tissue are likely to differ from TCR repertoires in blood. The genetic and exposure-history diversity represented was limited by the small number of donors.

TCR CDR3 regions were amplified from genomic DNA by multiplex PCR using the deep immunoSEQ assay. Genomic DNA extracted from each cell subset was distributed evenly over all wells of several immunoSEQ 96-well plates, and each plate served as one replicate. Each replicate PCR for sorted subsets received approximately 220 ng genomic DNA, equal to about 30,000 T cell genomes. Purified libraries were quantified with a Qubit 3.0 fluorometer, sized on a Bioanalyzer 2100, and re-quantified with the KAPA Library Quantification kit. Each immunoSEQ 96-well plate was sequenced on its own single-read 150-cycle Illumina NextSeq 550 flow cell. On the authors' methods: Because only junctional sequences without quality scores were contained in the immunoSEQ output, filtering matching that applied to full-length reads could not be performed. Sequences were annotated with PyIR, a Python wrapper for IgBLAST v1.9, using IMGT germline references to assign V/J genes and CDR3. Reads were filtered out if the reads had weak V/J assignments (E-value above 1e-6), no CDR3, stop codons, out-of-frame junctions, or ambiguous translated residues. A V3J clonotype was defined by an identical inferred V gene, J gene, and CDR3 amino acid sequence. Percentage overlap between repertoires was computed as shared unique clonotypes divided by the size of the smaller repertoire. Three approaches were used to assess repertoire richness: RTK rarefaction, the Chao1 estimator, and Recon v2.1 estimates of unobserved clonotypes. Generation probabilities for all TCRbeta clonotypes obtained by the gDNA method from a handful of donors were computed using OLGA. The table was pulled from immuneACCESS by TCRdb, which kept in-frame rearrangements only. Such tables lose some clones; where checked, under half of the loss comes from unresolved V genes, and the rest has no known cause. From that table come the V and J calls and clone size; the DNA was used to work out D and trimming. In this sample the table shows about 710,000 clones, more than 70% of which occur a single time. Jointly, the top ten make up around 1.8% of the sample.

Material for sequencing was memory CD4+ T cells sorted from blood. The cell subset or site label corresponds to: CD45RA-negative fraction. The sequence came from a woman between 25 and 40 years old in good health.

The DNA sequence reads TGTGCCTGGAGTCTGCGGGTGGCCCACAACATTCAGTACTTC. Its coded protein is CAWSLRVAHNIQYF. The V and J genes are TRBV30 and TRBJ2-4; 5 matching bases give a weak D call of TRBD2. The CDR3 spans 14 residues, from the cysteine through the phenylalanine. Only the CDR3 part of the read is kept: 42 bases, read in frame from the first base. Via the germline V gene (reference sequence), CDR1 is GTSNPN and CDR2 SVGIG. V is clipped by 2 bases and J by 7 bases, and the sequence between their germline boundaries is 15 bases long.